Shown below are 29 T cell receptor beta chains from a single sample sequenced in a study of blood T cells in healthy people across ages. Combining a sample-barcoded 5' primer with a J-beta primer mix, a second PCR ran for about 7 to 12 cycles. TCRdb re-called the 5' RACE reads through MiXCR, storing one row per CDR3 protein. The data hold over 700,000 distinct CDR3 sequences, with approximately 55% observed a single time. The sequenced material came from blood. These receptors came from a man older than 75 in good health.

This sequence joins TRBV28 and TRBJ2-7, with TRBD1 matching over 7 bases. The CDR3 runs 11 residues. Trimming cost V 1 base and J 11 bases; bases outside gene matches: 2. The germline CDR1 and CDR2 sequences are MDHEN and SYDVKM. CDR3 region: CASSLSGTEYF. The CDR3 bases are TGTGCCAGCAGTTTATCCGGGACAGAGTACTTC.

The count of this clonotype is one. V is TRBV14 and J is TRBJ2-4, with D possibly matching TRBD2 (5 bases). V shed 5 bases and J shed 0 bases, with 11 bases lying between them. Germline loops: CDR1 SGHDN, CDR2 FVKESK. The CDR3 extends over 15 amino acids. As DNA, the CDR3 is TGTGCCAGCAGCGGCACGGGGATAGCCAAAAACATTCAGTACTTC. This translates into CASSGTGIAKNIQYF.

This chain joins TRBV12-3 or TRBV12-4 and TRBJ2-2, with D possibly being TRBD1 (5 bases). This CDR3 comprises 15 residues. Trimming removed 1 base at V and 5 bases at J, with 11 bases between. CDR3 amino acids: CASSLEQVGTGELFF. In DNA, the CDR3 is TGTGCCAGCAGTTTAGAACAGGTCGGGACCGGGGAGCTGTTTTTT.

The chain links TRBV5-1 to TRBJ2-3, with D perhaps matching TRBD1 (5 bases). Germline V CDR1 and CDR2: SGHRS, YFSETQ. The CDR3 length is 13 residues. V was cut by 3 bases and J by 5 bases, with 10 bases left in between. The CDR3 bases are TGCGCCAGCAGCTACGGAACAGGAGATACGCAGTATTTT. Translation: CASSYGTGDTQYF.

V and J are TRBV20-1 and TRBJ1-6; maybe TRBD1 (5 bases). This CDR3 spans 15 amino acids. Trimming took 0 bases from V and 7 from J, leaving 13 bases between them. Germline V gives CDR1 DFQATT, CDR2 SNEGSKA (reference sequence). The DNA for the CDR3 is TGCAGTGCTAGAGACCCGGGCAGGGAAAATTCACCCCTCCACTTT. Amino acid sequence: CSARDPGRENSPLHF.

This clonotype showed up just a few times. This chain links TRBV15 with TRBJ2-5, with D uncertain. The CDR3 extends over 15 amino acids. Germline CDR1 is LNHNV and CDR2 is YYDKDF (reference sequence). V shed 0 bases and J shed 1 base, with 9 bases lying between them. The CDR3 sequence is CATSRDPGSQETQYF. The CDR3 DNA reads as TGTGCCACCAGCAGAGATCCGGGCAGCCAAGAGACCCAGTACTTC.

V and J are TRBV28 and TRBJ2-7; D may be TRBD1 (5 bases). CDR3 size: 15 residues. CDR1 is MDHEN and CDR2 is SYDVKM in the germline V gene. The germline V and J ends were trimmed by 4 bases and 2 bases, with 15 bases remaining between them. The CDR3 nucleotides are TGTGCCAGCAGTTCCAGGGTTCGGTTGACCTACGAGCAGTACTTC. Amino acid sequence: CASSSRVRLTYEQYF.

This clonotype was detected a few times. The chain links TRBV5-1 to TRBJ2-7; 11 bases agree with TRBD1. This CDR3 comprises 17 residues. V was clipped by 4 bases and J by 3 bases; unmatched bases: 12. From germline, CDR1 is SGHRS and CDR2 YFSETQ. DNA for the CDR3: TGCGCCAGCAGCCCAAGGGACCGGGACAGGGGGGTCTACGAGCAGTACTTC. Its protein product is CASSPRDRDRGVYEQYF. The whole variable domain, filled in from reference TRBV5-1 and TRBJ2-7, reads KAGVTQTPRYLIKTRGQQVTLSCSPISGHRSVSWYQQTPGQGLQFLFEYFSETQRNKGNFPGRFSGRQFSNSRSEMNVSTLELGDSALYLCASSPRDRDRGVYEQYFGPGTRLTVT.

The chain employs TRBV15 and TRBJ2-7, with D perhaps assigned TRBD1 or TRBD2 (5 bases each). The J call may be incorrect, as the DNA end agrees better with TRBJ2-4. The CDR3 runs 14 residues. Germline assignment: CDR1 LNHNV and CDR2 YYDKDF (reference sequence). This CDR3 is CATSIEGRRNIQYF. The CDR3 DNA sequence: TGTGCCACCAGCATAGAGGGACGGCGGAACATTCAGTACTTC.

The V gene is TRBV5-6, the J gene TRBJ1-2; a weak D match, TRBD1 (5 bases). Germline V gene sequence: CDR1 SGHDT, CDR2 YYEEEE. Trimming pared 4 bases from V and 4 bases from J, leaving 17 bases between. This CDR3 is 15 amino acids long. The CDR3 sequence: CASSGRGRDGYGYTF. The CDR3 DNA is TGTGCCAGCAGCGGCCGGGGACGGGACGGCTATGGCTACACCTTC.

V usage is TRBV4-2 and J usage is TRBJ1-6; 7 bases match TRBD1. Trimming took 2 bases from V and 10 from J; bases not matched to a gene: 11. The CDR3 covers 16 residues. Germline V gene sequence: CDR1 LGHNA, CDR2 YNFKEQ. CDR3 in amino acids: CASSQSQGERESPLHF. The CDR3 coding sequence is TGTGCCAGCAGCCAATCCCAGGGGGAAAGAGAATCACCCCTCCACTTT.

This clonotype was counted only a few times. The chain links TRBV7-2 to TRBJ2-2; maybe TRBD1 (5 bases). Germline assignment: CDR1 SGHTA and CDR2 FQGNSA. V dropped 7 bases and J dropped 13 bases, with 13 bases sitting between them. The CDR3 sequence is 11 residues long. The CDR3 sequence is CASNKDSRLFF. The CDR3 nucleotides are TGTGCCAGCAACAAAGACAGTAGGCTGTTTTTT.

This rearrangement joins TRBV4-3 to TRBJ2-1; tentative D call: TRBD2 (7 bases). Germline CDR1 and CDR2: LGHNA and YSLEER. This CDR3 comprises 17 residues. Trimming removed 0 bases from V and 6 bases from J, with 18 bases in between. This CDR3 is CASSQDQGGGKGNEQFF. Written as DNA, the CDR3 is TGCGCCAGCAGCCAAGATCAAGGGGGGGGAAAGGGCAATGAGCAGTTCTTC.

V usage is TRBV7-2 and J usage is TRBJ1-2, with D perhaps TRBD1 (5 bases). Germline assignment: CDR1 SGHTA and CDR2 FQGNSA. Deletions cut 5 bases from V and 7 bases from J, with 26 bases between. The CDR3 totals 17 residues. This CDR3 reads CASSSRAGIGFLVGYTF. CDR3 sequence (DNA): TGTGCCAGCAGCAGCAGGGCGGGAATAGGGTTTTTGGTTGGCTACACCTTC.

This clonotype was observed a few times. The V gene is TRBV5-6, the J gene TRBJ1-2; the D is unclear. The CDR3 loop spans 13 amino acids. The germline CDR1 and CDR2 sequences are SGHDT and YYEEEE. The germline V and J ends were trimmed by 6 bases and 4 bases, with 13 bases remaining between them. As DNA, the CDR3 is TGTGCCAGCACCCCGACATCCACCTATGGCTACACCTTC. This gives the protein CASTPTSTYGYTF.

Note on this clonotype: The germline gene is not matched at one end of the junction; a read error may be the cause. The chain is built from TRBV2 and TRBJ1-2; tentatively, D is TRBD1 (6 bases). The CDR3 covers 12 residues. CDR1 is SNHLY and CDR2 is FYNNEI in the germline V gene. The CDR3 sequence is CASRGIEGGCTF. The CDR3 DNA reads as TGTGCCAGCAGAGGAATTGAGGGGGGCTGCACCTTC.

The genes are TRBV7-9 and TRBJ2-7, with D perhaps assigned TRBD1 or TRBD2 (6 bases each). The end of the DNA fits TRBJ2-5 better, so the J call may be wrong. The CDR3 has 13 residues. Per germline, CDR1 SEHNR and CDR2 FQNEAQ (reference sequence). The CDR3, as DNA: TGTGCCAGCAGCTTAGCAGGGGGGAAGACCCAGTACTTC. Translation: CASSLAGGKTQYF.

The table lists this clonotype with a few counts. The V and J genes are TRBV6-1 and TRBJ2-1; TRBD1 is a possible D gene (6 bases). With 10 bases removed from V and 3 bases from J, the gap between germline ends came to 19 bases. Germline V gene sequence: CDR1 MNHNS, CDR2 SASEGT. This CDR3 spans 15 amino acids. The CDR3 here is CATSRDTRYYNEQFF. The CDR3 DNA is TGTGCCACCAGCCGGGACACACGATACTACAATGAGCAGTTCTTC.

This clonotype was seen only once. Just one base apart from a much larger clone, this may be a read error. V and J are TRBV7-8 and TRBJ2-4; the match to TRBD1 covers 7 bases. The length of the CDR3 is 15 residues. Germline-derived CDR1 and CDR2 are SGHVS and FQNEAQ. The CDR3 is CASRQDRQAKNIQNF. The CDR3 region has the DNA TGTGCCAGCAGACAGGACAGGCAAGCCAAAAACATTCAGAACTTC.

The table lists this clonotype with a count of one. The chain recombines TRBV2 with TRBJ2-5; D uncertain. Germline CDR1 SNHLY, CDR2 FYNNEI. This CDR3 spans 14 amino acids. Trimming removed 6 bases from V and 2 bases from J, with 13 bases in between. The CDR3 nucleotides are TGTGCCAGCAGCGGGCGGCGAATACAAGAGACCCAGTACTTC. Translation: CASSGRRIQETQYF.

J is TRBJ2-3 and V is TRBV9; 7 bases agree with TRBD2. Trimming removed 5 bases from V and 4 bases from J; junction bases left unmatched: 13. The CDR3 is made up of 16 amino acids. Germline CDR1 SGDLS, CDR2 YYNGEE. Written as DNA, the CDR3 is TGTGCCAGCAGTCGTCGGACCCTTGGGGGGGCAGATACGCAGTATTTT. This translates into CASSRRTLGGADTQYF.

This clonotype was seen a single time. The chain carries TRBV29-1 and TRBJ1-4; D may be TRBD1 (6 bases). The V gene's germline CDR1 is SQVTM and CDR2 ANQGSEA. This CDR3 spans 13 amino acids. Trimming shortened V by 4 bases and J by 8 bases, and 14 bases separated the two germline ends. CDR3 in DNA: TGCAGCGTTGTAAGGGGGTTAGGCGAAAAACTGTTTTTT. It codes for CSVVRGLGEKLFF.

This clonotype showed up just once. The rearrangement joins TRBV27 to TRBJ2-2; perhaps D is TRBD1 or TRBD2 (6 bases each). The CDR3 runs to 16 residues. The V end lost 3 bases, the J end lost 3 bases, and 14 bases lay between the germline ends. Germline V gives CDR1 MNHEY, CDR2 SMNVEV (reference sequence). The CDR3, as DNA: TGTGCCAGCAGTTTCAAGGGGGGCTGGGACACCGGGGAGCTGTTTTTT. Encoded protein: CASSFKGGWDTGELFF.

This clonotype was recorded a few times. This chain uses TRBV20-1 with TRBJ2-5, with 8 bases lining up with TRBD2. The length of the CDR3 is 15 residues. J lost 1 base, V lost 6 bases, and 10 bases had no gene match. Germline loops: CDR1 DFQATT, CDR2 SNEGSKA (reference sequence). CDR3 loop: CSAPFSGGVQETQYF. CDR3 nucleotide sequence: TGCAGTGCGCCGTTTTCGGGAGGGGTCCAAGAGACCCAGTACTTC.

The rearrangement links TRBV20-1 to TRBJ2-1; 9 bases fit TRBD2. CDR1 is DFQATT, CDR2 SNEGSKA, per germline (reference sequence). The J segment lost 0 bases and the V segment lost 4 bases, leaving 7 bases of the junction unmatched. The CDR3 totals 16 residues. The CDR3 coding sequence is TGCAGTGCTACGGCTAGCGGGAACAGCTCCTACAATGAGCAGTTCTTC. Encoded protein: CSATASGNSSYNEQFF.

The rearrangement links TRBV5-1 to TRBJ1-5; D might be TRBD1 (6 bases). The germline gives CDR1 SGHRS, CDR2 YFSETQ. Between the trimmed V and J ends, which lost 1 base and 2 bases, there was a span of 10 bases. The CDR3 totals 15 residues. The CDR3 DNA reads TGCGCCAGCAGCTTGATGGGGGCCGGCAATCAGCCCCAGCATTTT. Its protein product is CASSLMGAGNQPQHF.

The J gene is TRBJ2-1, the V gene TRBV5-1; 14 nucleotides agree with TRBD2. Per germline, CDR1 SGHRS and CDR2 YFSETQ. Trimming took 4 bases from V and 7 from J; bases not matched to a gene: 10. The length of the CDR3 is 17 residues. The CDR3 sequence is CASSRTSGRPGGNEQFF. In nucleotides, the CDR3 is TGCGCCAGCAGCCGGACTAGCGGGAGGCCCGGAGGTAATGAGCAGTTCTTC.

The table lists this clonotype with a few counts. The chain employs TRBV6-5 and TRBJ1-2; D might be TRBD1 (6 bases). Germline V gene data show CDR1 as MNHEY and CDR2 as SVGAGI. Trimming removed 5 bases from V and 5 bases from J, with 12 bases in between. CDR3 length: 13 residues. Written as DNA, the CDR3 is TGTGCCAGCAGTCTACAGGGCAAATATGGCTACACCTTC. Protein product: CASSLQGKYGYTF.

The chain uses TRBV3-1 and TRBJ2-7, with 9 nucleotides matching TRBD1. The CDR3 totals 14 residues. Trimming took 2 bases from V and 5 from J; bases not matched to a gene: 4. The V gene's germline CDR1 is LGHDT and CDR2 YNNKEL (reference sequence). The CDR3 spells CASSQRTGADEQYF. In nucleotides, the CDR3 is TGTGCCAGCAGCCAAAGGACAGGGGCGGACGAGCAGTACTTC.